The present T cell receptor (beta chain) was sequenced within a study of cytomegalovirus exposure and HLA in healthy donors. The study, taken as a whole, reports: Reports indicated that the classifier achieved high specificity and sensitivity in diagnosing cytomegalovirus status. Investigators reported some 150 TCR beta chains as tied to cytomegalovirus.

Turning to this clone: The antigen remains undetermined.

Sequencing used immunoSEQ multiplex PCR; TCRdb keeps in-frame clones, though not all of them. The sample contains 150,000 or so clones, about 86% of which appear only once. CDR3 size: 17 residues. This TCR was recovered from a human donor in good health. The sample consisted of PBMCs. This chain uses TRBV21-1 with TRBJ1-2. TRBV21-1 is reported as a pseudogene. CDR3 sequence: CASSKDSFGGEDYGYTF. CDR3 bases: TGTGCCAGCAGCAAAGACTCGTTCGGGGGAGAGGACTATGGCTACACCTTC.